This T cell receptor (beta chain) is drawn from a study of control samples from healthy donors and cancer patients. V shed 4 bases and J 4 bases; nucleotides not matched to a gene: 10. CDR3 size: 15 residues. In germline, CDR1 is SGHAT, CDR2 FQNNGV. Here immunoSEQ multiplex PCR was the method, and the copy in TCRdb shows in-frame clones only, minus some. The sample shows about 120,000 clones, over 85% of them seen only once. This TCR was sampled from a man aged 25 to 40 in good health. What was sequenced was blood. The genes are TRBV11-2 and TRBJ2-7; TRBD1 aligns across 7 bases. Here the CDR3 reads CASSSTWTGRYEQYF. The CDR3 DNA reads TGTGCCAGCAGCTCCACATGGACAGGCCGATACGAGCAGTACTTC.